Shown below are 3 T cell receptor beta chains from a single sample sequenced in a study of blood T cell repertoires in COVID-19. Measured with immunoSEQ multiplex PCR; TCRdb has only the in-frame clones, and not every one. The sample contains more than 85,000 clones, about 87% of which appear only once. The sample consisted of peripheral blood. The receptors shown here come from a man in his fifties with active or convalescent COVID-19.

CDR3 sequence (DNA): TGTGCCAGCAGTCTTCGGACAGGGCCGAACACTGAAGCTTTCTTT. This encodes CASSLRTGPNTEAFF. J is TRBJ1-1 and V is TRBV28, with 8 bases matching TRBD1. Trimming cost V 5 bases and J 1 base; bases outside gene matches: 6. Per germline, CDR1 MDHEN and CDR2 SYDVKM. CDR3 size: 15 residues.

J is TRBJ2-1 and V is TRBV4-3; tentative D call: TRBD2 (7 bases). This CDR3 is built from 14 residues. Per the germline V gene, CDR1 is LGHNA and CDR2 is YSLEER. Trimming cost V 0 bases and J 9 bases, with 12 bases left between them. CDR3 sequence: CASSQDRGAGEQFF. The CDR3 bases are TGCGCCAGCAGCCAAGATCGGGGGGCGGGTGAGCAGTTCTTC.

This clone was seen a few times. For the CDR3, the DNA is TGTGCCAGCAGTGCCCACAGGTTTGCGAACACCGGGGAGCTGTTTTTT. Translating it yields CASSAHRFANTGELFF. This rearrangement joins TRBV27 to TRBJ2-2, with D perhaps matching TRBD1 (5 bases). Germline CDR1 MNHEY, CDR2 SMNVEV (reference sequence). CDR3 size: 16 residues. V was trimmed by 5 bases and J by 0 bases, leaving 13 bases between them.